This paragraph reports one T cell receptor beta chain. This sample stems from a study of T cell changes during pregnancy in multiple sclerosis. TCRdb's copy holds only in-frame clones and misses some; the assay was immunoSEQ multiplex PCR. This sample has 70,000 or so clones; around nine tenths occur once, and the top ten carry 0.43%. The sample in question was CD4+ T cells from peripheral blood mononuclear cells, obtained before pregnancy. The sequence was collected from a female donor with multiple sclerosis, enrolled in a pregnancy study.

The chain's CDR3 is CSARPGTEAFF. For the CDR3, the DNA is TGCAGTGCCAGACCGGGCACTGAAGCTTTCTTT. The chain recombines TRBV20-1 with TRBJ1-1; D ambiguous. Trimming cost V 6 bases and J 4 bases, with 9 bases left between them. This CDR3 spans 11 amino acids. Germline V lookup: CDR1 DFQATT, CDR2 SNEGSKA (reference sequence).